The 25 T cell receptor beta chains below all came from one sample that was sequenced in a study of shared clonotypes between healthy human individuals. Produced via immunoSEQ multiplex PCR; TCRdb's table is partial and in-frame only. Of some 1,400,000 clones listed, over 95% were seen once; the top ten hold approximately 1.1%. The sequenced material came from naive CD4+ T cells sorted from blood. The subset denotes: CD45RA+ positively selected. Every receptor here comes from a man aged 25-45 years in good health.

This clone was seen just once. The chain uses TRBV4-3 and TRBJ1-2; the D is unclear. Germline assignment: CDR1 LGHNA and CDR2 YSLEER. Trimming cost V 4 bases and J 7 bases, with 19 bases left between them. CDR3 length: 15 amino acids. CDR3 residues: CASSPLRTAPGGYTF. For the CDR3, the DNA is TGCGCCAGCAGCCCACTCCGGACGGCTCCTGGTGGCTACACCTTC.

The table lists this clone with a count of one. The chain couples TRBV5-1 to TRBJ1-4, with 7 bases matching TRBD1. The CDR3 has 15 residues. Germline assignment: CDR1 SGHRS and CDR2 YFSETQ. V gave up 4 bases and J gave up 7 bases; unmatched junction bases: 10. The chain's CDR3 is CASSETGTAAEKLFF. The CDR3 nucleotides are TGCGCCAGCAGCGAAACCGGGACAGCCGCTGAAAAACTGTTTTTT.

The gene calls are TRBV5-1 and TRBJ1-1; D is ambiguous. V was clipped by 4 bases and J by 3 bases, with 13 bases between them. Germline lookup yields CDR1 SGHRS and CDR2 YFSETQ. The CDR3 spans 14 residues. CDR3 coding DNA: TGCGCCAGCAGCCAGACAATTATCGACACTGAAGCTTTCTTT. Amino acid sequence: CASSQTIIDTEAFF. The full variable domain, with the rest looked up from reference TRBV5-1 and TRBJ1-1, is KAGVTQTPRYLIKTRGQQVTLSCSPISGHRSVSWYQQTPGQGLQFLFEYFSETQRNKGNFPGRFSGRQFSNSRSEMNVSTLELGDSALYLCASSQTIIDTEAFFGQGTRLTVV.

Note on this clone: Other DNA sequences in this specimen translate into the identical CDR3. J is TRBJ2-3 and V is TRBV18; D gene unclear. Germline CDR1 is KGHSH and CDR2 is LQKENI. This CDR3 is built from 12 residues. V was pared by 6 bases and J by 4 bases, with 8 bases between. CDR3 sequence (DNA): TGTGCCAGCTCCCCTTGGGCAGATACGCAGTATTTT. It codes for CASSPWADTQYF.

The J gene is TRBJ2-7, the V gene TRBV5-4; 8 bases fit TRBD2. J lost 0 bases, V lost 4 bases, and 9 bases had no gene match. Germline values: CDR1 SGHNT, CDR2 YYREEE (reference sequence). CDR3 length: 16 amino acids. As DNA, the CDR3 is TGTGCCAGCAGCCGGGGGGGGGCCCAAAGCTCCTACGAGCAGTACTTC. Residues: CASSRGGAQSSYEQYF.

The genes are TRBV4-1 and TRBJ2-7, with TRBD2 matching 16 bases. CDR1 and CDR2 from the germline V gene are MGHRA and YSYEKL. The CDR3 has 16 residues. V shed 3 bases, J shed 5 bases, and the junction held 4 bases outside the gene matches. The CDR3 DNA is TGCGCCAGCAGCCACCCGGGACTAGCGGGAGGGAACGAGCAGTACTTC. Its translation: CASSHPGLAGGNEQYF.

The count of this clone is one. The chain employs TRBV5-1 and TRBJ2-5, with D possibly TRBD1 on 5 matching bases. The CDR3 consists of 15 residues. Per the germline V gene, CDR1 is SGHRS and CDR2 is YFSETQ. V was pared by 3 bases and J by 2 bases, with 14 bases between. CDR3 bases: TGCGCCAGCAGCTCGGGCTCGACAGAGCAAGAGACCCAGTACTTC. Translated: CASSSGSTEQETQYF.

Here the CDR3 reads CASRDRGEGYTF. As DNA, the CDR3 is TGTGCCAGCAGGGACAGGGGTGAAGGCTACACCTTC. The chain has TRBV2 and TRBJ1-2, with 9 bases matching TRBD1. CDR3 length: 12 amino acids. From germline, CDR1 is SNHLY and CDR2 FYNNEI. The trim removed 6 bases at V and 8 bases at J, leaving 4 bases unmatched. The whole variable domain, filled in from reference TRBV2 and TRBJ1-2, reads EPEVTQTPSHQVTQMGQEVILRCVPISNHLYFYWYRQILGQKVEFLVSFYNNEISEKSEIFDDQFSVERPDGSNFTLKIRSTKLEDSAMYFCASRDRGEGYTFGSGTRLTVV.

This rearrangement joins TRBV19 to TRBJ2-1; 12 nucleotides line up with TRBD1. CDR1 and CDR2 from the germline V gene are LNHDA and SQIVND (reference sequence). The CDR3 consists of 15 residues. V lost 3 bases, J lost 7 bases, and 4 bases stayed unmatched. CDR3 amino acids: CASSIRDRGLNEQFF. CDR3 DNA sequence: TGTGCCAGTAGTATCCGGGACAGGGGGCTAAATGAGCAGTTCTTC.

This CDR3 reads CASSPSGTGSNQPQHF. CDR3 DNA sequence: TGTGCCAGCTCACCCTCCGGGACAGGTAGCAATCAGCCCCAGCATTTT. This sequence joins TRBV18 and TRBJ1-5, with 8 bases aligning to TRBD1. V lost 3 bases and J lost 0; bases outside the gene matches: 4. Germline CDR1 reads KGHSH; CDR2 reads LQKENI. The CDR3 has 16 amino acids.

The rearrangement links TRBV12-2 to TRBJ2-5; the table assigns TRBD1, which was not confirmed against the DNA. TRBV12-2 is tagged as a pseudogene. The CDR3 consists of 14 residues. Here the CDR3 reads CAGPDRGPKETQYF. CDR3 DNA sequence: TGTGCAGGACCTGACAGGGGCCCAAAAGAGACCCAGTACTTC.

The chain joins TRBV4-2 to TRBJ2-5; possibly TRBD1 for D (5 bases). CDR1 is LGHNA and CDR2 is YNFKEQ in the germline V gene. V gave up 0 bases and J gave up 5 bases, with 13 bases separating them. This CDR3 is 15 amino acids long. The CDR3 region is CASSQERQGRETQYF. For the CDR3, the DNA is TGTGCCAGCAGCCAAGAACGTCAGGGTAGGGAGACCCAGTACTTC.

The chain recombines TRBV18 with TRBJ2-7, with 10 positions matching TRBD2. The germline CDR1 and CDR2 sequences are KGHSH and LQKENI. The length of the CDR3 is 14 residues. With V trimmed by 3 bases and J by 7 bases, 6 bases remained unmatched. CDR3 residues: CASSPLAGDGEQYF. The CDR3, as DNA: TGTGCCAGCTCACCCCTAGCGGGAGACGGGGAGCAGTACTTC.

The V gene is TRBV27, the J gene TRBJ1-2; tentative D call: TRBD1 (5 bases). Germline CDR1 and CDR2: MNHEY and SMNVEV (reference sequence). V lost 2 bases, J lost 2 bases, and 15 bases lay in between. The CDR3 totals 16 residues. The CDR3 spells CASSLLQAAGNYGYTF. As DNA, the CDR3 is TGTGCCAGCAGTTTACTACAGGCGGCAGGAAACTATGGCTACACCTTC.

With respect to this clone: Other DNA sequences in the same sample also yield this CDR3. The chain recombines TRBV29-1 with TRBJ2-7; D call uncertain. The CDR3 totals 13 residues. V was trimmed by 4 bases and J by 2 bases, leaving 12 bases between them. The germline V gene encodes CDR1 SQVTM and CDR2 ANQGSEA. The chain's CDR3 is CSVGTRQTYEQYF. The CDR3 bases are TGCAGCGTTGGCACTCGTCAAACCTACGAGCAGTACTTC.

The chain combines TRBV27 with TRBJ2-1; D ambiguous. The ends were cut back, 6 bases at V and 4 bases at J, with 16 bases in the middle. Germline CDR1 reads MNHEY; CDR2 reads SMNVEV (reference sequence). The CDR3 runs 15 residues. The CDR3: CASREDVTRYNEQFF. For the CDR3, the DNA is TGTGCCAGCAGGGAAGATGTCACCCGATACAATGAGCAGTTCTTC.

This rearrangement joins TRBV28 to TRBJ2-3; TRBD1 agrees at 11 bases. CDR3 length equals 16 residues. Germline V gene lookup returns CDR1 MDHEN and CDR2 SYDVKM. With V trimmed by 6 bases and J by 5 bases, 10 bases remained unmatched. CDR3 in amino acids: CASSPSGTGGGDTQYF. CDR3 in DNA: TGTGCCAGCAGCCCCTCCGGGACAGGGGGAGGAGATACGCAGTATTTT. The whole variable domain, remainder taken from reference TRBV28 and TRBJ2-3, is DVKVTQSSRYLVKRTGEKVFLECVQDMDHENMFWYRQDPGLGLRLIYFSYDVKMKEKGDIPEGYSVSREKKERFSLILESASTNQTSMYLCASSPSGTGGGDTQYFGPGTRLTVL.

This chain uses TRBV5-1 with TRBJ1-2; D possibly corresponds to TRBD1 (5 bases). This CDR3 has 13 residues. CDR1 and CDR2 (germline): SGHRS, YFSETQ. Trimming removed 3 bases from V and 2 bases from J, with 8 bases in between. CDR3 DNA: TGCGCCAGCAGCTCCCGGGACAACTATGGCTACACCTTC. Amino acids: CASSSRDNYGYTF.

The V call is TRBV5-1, the J call TRBJ1-5, with 11 bases that match TRBD1. CDR3 length: 15 amino acids. Germline trimming cut 5 bases from V and 5 bases from J; bases unmatched to any gene: 6. From germline, CDR1 is SGHRS and CDR2 YFSETQ. CDR3 in DNA: TGCGCCAGCAGGGCAGGGACAGGGGGTTATCAGCCCCAGCATTTT. Translating gives CASRAGTGGYQPQHF.

The DNA of the CDR3 is TGCGCCAGCAGCCAGCCCGGAGAGCAGTACTTC. Amino acid sequence: CASSQPGEQYF. The chain combines TRBV5-1 with TRBJ2-7; D gene uncertain. Germline CDR1 is SGHRS and CDR2 is YFSETQ. The CDR3 totals 11 residues. V lost 4 bases to trimming and J lost 7 bases, with 9 bases between them.

The chain is built from TRBV2 and TRBJ1-2; D is unresolved. Trimming took 8 bases from V and 0 from J, leaving 16 bases between them. This CDR3 region has 15 residues. CDR1 is SNHLY and CDR2 is FYNNEI in the germline V gene. The CDR3 loop reads CASDQLLTPNYGYTF. In nucleotides, the CDR3 is TGTGCCAGCGACCAACTGCTTACCCCTAACTATGGCTACACCTTC.

This chain joins TRBV7-3 and TRBJ2-1; D ambiguous. Germline V CDR1 and CDR2: SGHTA, FQGTGA. The V end lost 1 base, the J end lost 7 bases, and 8 bases lay between the germline ends. This CDR3 is 13 amino acids long. The DNA of the CDR3 is TGTGCCAGCAGCTTAAATCCGGGTAATGAGCAGTTCTTC. Amino acid sequence: CASSLNPGNEQFF. Filled out from reference TRBV7-3 and TRBJ2-1, the complete variable domain reads GAGVSQTPSNKVTEKGKYVELRCDPISGHTALYWYRQSLGQGPEFLIYFQGTGAADDSGLPNDRFFAVRPEGSVSTLKIQRTERGDSAVYLCASSLNPGNEQFFGPGTRLTVL.

The chain links TRBV11-3 to TRBJ2-1, with 10 bases aligning to TRBD2. The CDR3 is 17 amino acids. Trimming at V came to 5 bases and at J to 8 bases, leaving 15 bases not matched to a gene. CDR1 is SGHNT and CDR2 is YENEEA in the germline V gene. In DNA, the CDR3 is TGTGCCAGCAGCCAGGCGGGGGCTAGCGGGAGTCTTGATGAGCAGTTCTTC. It is translated as CASSQAGASGSLDEQFF.

With regard to this clone: Other DNA sequences in this sample translate to the same CDR3. The chain uses TRBV7-3 and TRBJ1-1; no reliable D call. Trimming cost V 4 bases and J 0 bases, with 6 bases left between them. In germline, CDR1 is SGHTA, CDR2 FQGTGA. This CDR3 contains 13 residues. The CDR3 region has the DNA TGTGCCAGCAGCTCTCAGATGAACACTGAAGCTTTCTTT. This encodes CASSSQMNTEAFF.

The V call is TRBV28, the J call TRBJ1-5, with a weak D call TRBD1 (5 bases). The germline V and J ends were trimmed by 6 bases and 0 bases, with 9 bases remaining between them. Germline CDR1 and CDR2: MDHEN and SYDVKM. CDR3 length: 14 amino acids. The CDR3 reads CASRNRSSNQPQHF. The CDR3 bases are TGTGCCAGCAGGAACAGGAGTAGCAATCAGCCCCAGCATTTT.